These T cell receptor beta chains were read from a single sample in a study of T cells after yellow fever vaccination. TCRdb redid the calling of the 5' RACE reads with MiXCR, one entry per CDR3 protein. The data show 450,000 to 550,000 distinct CDR3 sequences, under 25% seen once. The source material was PBMCs, sampled 15 days after the yellow fever booster vaccination. Receptors originate from a man in his thirties or forties who received the YFV17D yellow fever vaccine. Both conserved end residues are part of each CDR3. The D gene is left open where the match is weak. Clone size is not always given. Where it is, it says once, few, many or a class for expanded clones.

d_call,j_call,v_call,clone_size,cdr3_nt,cdr3_aa
TRBD1,TRBJ2-5,TRBV30,few,TGTGCCTGGAACCTGAACAGGGGGGAGACCCAGTACTTC,CAWNLNRGETQYF
-,TRBJ2-5,TRBV6-2/TRBV6-3,-,TGTGCCAGCAGTCTTATTCAAGGGACTCAGTACCAAGAGACCCAGTACTTC,CASSLIQGTQYQETQYF
-,TRBJ1-1,TRBV18,-,TGTGCCAGCTCACGTGGTCCAGACACTGAAGCTTTCTTT,CASSRGPDTEAFF
-,TRBJ2-2,TRBV20-1,many,TGCAGTGCTAGAGAACAGTTTACCGGGGAGCTGTTTTTT,CSAREQFTGELFF
TRBD1,TRBJ1-5,TRBV7-2,-,TGTGCCAGCAGCGCCTACAGGGGAAGCAATCAGCCCCAGCATTTT,CASSAYRGSNQPQHF
-,TRBJ2-3,TRBV6-2/TRBV6-3,many,TGTGCCAGCAGTTACTTTGGCAATACAGATACGCAGTATTTT,CASSYFGNTDTQYF
-,TRBJ2-3,TRBV12-3/TRBV12-4,-,TGTGCCAGCAGAGAGGGACCGACACCGGATACGCAGTATTTT,CASREGPTPDTQYF
-,TRBJ2-1,TRBV27,few,TGTGCCAGCAGGACCCGACAGACCCTGGACAATGAGCAGTTCTTC,CASRTRQTLDNEQFF
TRBD1,TRBJ2-1,TRBV5-8,-,TGTGCCAGCAGCTTGGAAGCAGGGGGTGAGCAGTTCTTC,CASSLEAGGEQFF
TRBD2,TRBJ2-1,TRBV3-1,few,TGTGCCAGCCGCGGACTAGCGGGAAAGGGCTCCTACAATGAGCAGTTCTTC,CASRGLAGKGSYNEQFF
-,TRBJ2-3,TRBV24-1,-,TGTGCCACCAGTGATTTGGGGACCGATAGGGGGGATACGCAGTATTTT,CATSDLGTDRGDTQYF
-,TRBJ2-5,TRBV7-2,-,TGTGCCAGCAGCTTAGGAGCATGGGAGACCCAGTACTTC,CASSLGAWETQYF
TRBD2,TRBJ2-5,TRBV5-1,-,TGCGCCAGCAGCCCCTGGGTAGCGGGAGGGCGAGAGACCCAGTACTTC,CASSPWVAGGRETQYF
-,TRBJ2-1,TRBV28,-,TGTGCCAGCAGCGACGGGACCAAAAACAATGAGCAGTTCTTC,CASSDGTKNNEQFF
-,TRBJ2-5,TRBV12-3/TRBV12-4,-,TGTGCCAGCAGTCGTTCAGGAGCGGGCAAAGAGACCCAGTACTTC,CASSRSGAGKETQYF
-,TRBJ1-1,TRBV20-1,-,TGCAGTGCTAGAGTAATGGTTTCTCCTGAAGCTTTCTTT,CSARVMVSPEAFF
TRBD1,TRBJ1-2,TRBV12-5,once,TGTGCTAGTGGTTGGGTAGGACAGGGCCACTATGGCTACACCTTC,CASGWVGQGHYGYTF